This is a list of T cell receptor beta chains from one sample in a study of T cell clusters in autoimmune cytopenias. TCRdb re-called the multiplex PCR reads; one entry per CDR3 protein, DNA not given. Here the sample table reports some 4,900 distinct CDR3 sequences. This same sample was also taken into another study, of T cell repertoires in aging, cancer and after chemotherapy.

The sample comprised peripheral blood. The receptors originated from a human donor in good health. Each CDR3 is given with its conserved first and last residue. Each record gives: J gene, clone size, V gene, CDR3 protein. Part of the rows lack a size; the others show once, few, many or a class for expanded clones.

j_gene: TRBJ2-3
abundance: -
v_gene: TRBV6-2/TRBV6-3
CDR3aa: CASSPNQIRTDTQYF

j_gene: TRBJ2-2
abundance: -
v_gene: TRBV5-6
CDR3aa: CASSLVVGRAGELFF

j_gene: TRBJ2-2
abundance: medium-sized
v_gene: TRBV5-5
CDR3aa: CASSLFRSTGTGELFF

j_gene: TRBJ2-3
abundance: -
v_gene: TRBV5-1
CDR3aa: CASSVPTSESTDTQYF

j_gene: TRBJ1-1
abundance: -
v_gene: TRBV6-6
CDR3aa: CASSYPAGGKPNTEAFF

j_gene: TRBJ2-3
abundance: medium-sized
v_gene: TRBV18
CDR3aa: CASSPQGLAGTDTQYF

j_gene: TRBJ2-5
abundance: medium-sized
v_gene: TRBV5-6
CDR3aa: CASSGEDTKETQYF

j_gene: TRBJ2-7
abundance: medium-sized
v_gene: TRBV19
CDR3aa: CAGQGFSTVYEQYF

j_gene: TRBJ1-5
abundance: -
v_gene: TRBV7-2
CDR3aa: CASSSQTGGSNQPQHF

j_gene: TRBJ2-1
abundance: -
v_gene: TRBV27
CDR3aa: CASSLERGHEQFF